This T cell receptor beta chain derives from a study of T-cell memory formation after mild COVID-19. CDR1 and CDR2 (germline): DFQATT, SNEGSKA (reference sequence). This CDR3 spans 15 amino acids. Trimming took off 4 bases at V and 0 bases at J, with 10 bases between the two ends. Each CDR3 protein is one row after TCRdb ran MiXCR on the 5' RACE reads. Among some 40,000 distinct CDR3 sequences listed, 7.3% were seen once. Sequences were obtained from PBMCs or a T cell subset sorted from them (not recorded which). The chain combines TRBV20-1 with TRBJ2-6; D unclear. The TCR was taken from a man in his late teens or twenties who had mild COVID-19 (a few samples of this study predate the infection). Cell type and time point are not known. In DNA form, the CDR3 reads TGCAGTGCTACCGGACGCGGCTCTGGGGCCAACGTCCTGACTTTC. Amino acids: CSATGRGSGANVLTF.